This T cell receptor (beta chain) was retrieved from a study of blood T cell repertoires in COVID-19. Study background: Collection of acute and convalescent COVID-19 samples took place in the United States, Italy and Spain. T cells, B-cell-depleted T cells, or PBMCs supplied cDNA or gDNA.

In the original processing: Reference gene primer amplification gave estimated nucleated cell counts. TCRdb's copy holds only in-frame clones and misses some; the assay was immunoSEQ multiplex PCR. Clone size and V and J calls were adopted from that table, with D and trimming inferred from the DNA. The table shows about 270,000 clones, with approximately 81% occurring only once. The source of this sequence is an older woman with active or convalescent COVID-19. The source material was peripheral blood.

The CDR3 DNA sequence: TGTGCCAGCAGTTTAGGCGGGGGGCCGGTCAATGAGCAGTTCTTC. Translating gives CASSLGGGPVNEQFF. The chain joins TRBV27 to TRBJ2-1; 8 nucleotides match TRBD2. The CDR3 sequence is 15 residues long. V was clipped by 2 bases and J by 6 bases; unmatched bases: 6. The germline CDR1 and CDR2 sequences are MNHEY and SMNVEV (reference sequence).